This TCR beta chain was sequenced in a study of spatial heterogeneity in lung cancer. The time point was: sample taken at primary tumor resection. Tumor, nontumor lung or frozen PBMC supplied whole RNA that was sequenced unsorted. On each TCR cDNA molecule, a unique molecular identifier was present. From the 5' RACE reads, TCRdb called clonotypes with MiXCR, one entry per CDR3 protein. The repertoire holds approximately 44,000 distinct CDR3 sequences, with roughly 15% as singletons. CDR1 SGHTA and CDR2 FQGNSA come from the germline V gene. The CDR3 has 15 amino acids. V lost 5 bases, J lost 7 bases, and 7 bases stayed unmatched.

The chain joins TRBV7-2 to TRBJ1-6; 8 bases are shared with TRBD1. The specimen comprised PBMCs, sampled at surgery. This receptor was taken from a male donor with early-stage non-small cell lung cancer. CDR3 nucleotides: TGTGCCAGCAGCGGCAACAGACAGGGGAATTCACCCCTCCACTTT. This gives the protein CASSGNRQGNSPLHF. The full variable domain, in which reference TRBV7-2 and TRBJ1-6 provide the parts outside the CDR3, is GAGVSQSPSNKVTEKGKDVELRCDPISGHTALYWYRQSLGQGLEFLIYFQGNSAPDKSGLPSDRFSAERTGGSVSTLTIQRTQQEDSAVYLCASSGNRQGNSPLHFGNGTRLTVT.